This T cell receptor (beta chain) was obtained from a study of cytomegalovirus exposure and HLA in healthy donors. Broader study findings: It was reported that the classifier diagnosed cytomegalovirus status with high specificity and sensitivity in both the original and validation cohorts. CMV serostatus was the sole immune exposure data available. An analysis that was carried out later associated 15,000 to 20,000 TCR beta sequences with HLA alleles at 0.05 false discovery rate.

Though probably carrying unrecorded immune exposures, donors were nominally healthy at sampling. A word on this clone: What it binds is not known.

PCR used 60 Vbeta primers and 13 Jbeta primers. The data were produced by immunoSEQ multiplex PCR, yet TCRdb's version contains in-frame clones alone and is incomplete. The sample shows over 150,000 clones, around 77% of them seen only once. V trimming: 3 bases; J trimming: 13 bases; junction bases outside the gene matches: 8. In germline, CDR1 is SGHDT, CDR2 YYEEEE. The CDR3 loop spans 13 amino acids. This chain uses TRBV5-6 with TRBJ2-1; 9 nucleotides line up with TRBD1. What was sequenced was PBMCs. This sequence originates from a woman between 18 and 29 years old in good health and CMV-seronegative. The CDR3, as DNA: TGTGCCAGCAGCTGGACGGACAGGGGATATCAGTTCTTC. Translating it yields CASSWTDRGYQFF.